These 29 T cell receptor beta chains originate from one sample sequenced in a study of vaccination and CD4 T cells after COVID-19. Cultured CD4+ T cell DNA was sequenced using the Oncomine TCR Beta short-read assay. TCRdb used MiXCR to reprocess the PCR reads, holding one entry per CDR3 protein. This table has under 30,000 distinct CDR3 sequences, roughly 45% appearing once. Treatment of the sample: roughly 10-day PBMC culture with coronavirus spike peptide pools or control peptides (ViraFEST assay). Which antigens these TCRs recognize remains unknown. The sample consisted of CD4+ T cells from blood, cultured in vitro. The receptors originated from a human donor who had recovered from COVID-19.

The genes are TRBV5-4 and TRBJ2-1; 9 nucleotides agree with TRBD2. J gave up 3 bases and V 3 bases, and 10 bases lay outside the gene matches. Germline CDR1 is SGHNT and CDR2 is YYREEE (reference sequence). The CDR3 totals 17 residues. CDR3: CASSSGGGGAFYNEQFF. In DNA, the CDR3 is TGTGCCAGCAGCTCCGGGGGCGGGGGGGCCTTCTACAATGAGCAGTTCTTC.

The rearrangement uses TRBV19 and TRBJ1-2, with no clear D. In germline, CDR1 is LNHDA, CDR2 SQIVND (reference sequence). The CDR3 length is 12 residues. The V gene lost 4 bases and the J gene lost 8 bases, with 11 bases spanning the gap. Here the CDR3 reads CASSTEAKGYTF. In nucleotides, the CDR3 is TGTGCCAGTAGTACAGAGGCAAAGGGCTACACCTTC.

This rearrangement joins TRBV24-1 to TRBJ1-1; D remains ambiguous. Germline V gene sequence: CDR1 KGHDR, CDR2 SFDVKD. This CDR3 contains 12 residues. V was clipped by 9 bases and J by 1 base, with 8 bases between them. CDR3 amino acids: CATRGQNTEAFF. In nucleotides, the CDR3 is TGTGCCACCCGAGGGCAGAACACTGAAGCTTTCTTT.

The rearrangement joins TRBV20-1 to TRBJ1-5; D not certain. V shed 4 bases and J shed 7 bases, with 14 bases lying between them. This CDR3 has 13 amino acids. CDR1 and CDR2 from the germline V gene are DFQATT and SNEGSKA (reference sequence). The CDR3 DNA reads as TGCAGTGCTAAATCGACGGGTCGGCAGCCCCAGCATTTT. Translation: CSAKSTGRQPQHF.

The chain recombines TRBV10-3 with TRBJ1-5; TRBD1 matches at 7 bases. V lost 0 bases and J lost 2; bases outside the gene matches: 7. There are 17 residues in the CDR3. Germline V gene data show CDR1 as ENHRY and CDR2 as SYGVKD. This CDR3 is CAISESKGGGGNQPQHF. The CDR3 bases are TGTGCCATCAGTGAGTCAAAAGGGGGCGGCGGCAATCAGCCCCAGCATTTT.

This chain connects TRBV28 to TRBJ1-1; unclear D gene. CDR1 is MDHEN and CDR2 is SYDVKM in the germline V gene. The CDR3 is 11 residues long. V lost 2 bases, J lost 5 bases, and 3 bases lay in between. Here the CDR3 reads CASSLGTEAFF. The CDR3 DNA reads TGTGCCAGCAGTTTAGGGACTGAAGCTTTCTTT.

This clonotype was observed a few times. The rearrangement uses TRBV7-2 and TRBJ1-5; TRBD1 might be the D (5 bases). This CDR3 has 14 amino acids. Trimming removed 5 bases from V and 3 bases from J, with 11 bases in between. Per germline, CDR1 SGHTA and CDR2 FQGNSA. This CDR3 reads CASSRAGANQPQHF. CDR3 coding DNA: TGTGCCAGCAGCAGGGCTGGGGCCAATCAGCCCCAGCATTTT.

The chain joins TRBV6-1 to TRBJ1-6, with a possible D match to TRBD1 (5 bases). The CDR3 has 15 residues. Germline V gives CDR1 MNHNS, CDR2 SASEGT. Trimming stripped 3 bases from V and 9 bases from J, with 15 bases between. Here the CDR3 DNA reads TGTGCCAGCAGTGAGTCGGGGGTGATTAGTTCACCCCTCCACTTT. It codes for CASSESGVISSPLHF.

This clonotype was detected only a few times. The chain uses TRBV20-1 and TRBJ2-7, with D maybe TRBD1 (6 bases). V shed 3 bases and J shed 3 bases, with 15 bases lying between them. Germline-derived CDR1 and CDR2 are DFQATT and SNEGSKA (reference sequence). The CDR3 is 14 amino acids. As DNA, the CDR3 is TGCAGTGCTAGGGCATTTACAGGGTTCTACGAGCAGTACTTC. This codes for CSARAFTGFYEQYF.

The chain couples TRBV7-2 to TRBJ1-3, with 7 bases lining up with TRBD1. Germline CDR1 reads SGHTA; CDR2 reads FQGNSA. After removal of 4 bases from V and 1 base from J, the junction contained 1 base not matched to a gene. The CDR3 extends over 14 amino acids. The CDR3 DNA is TGTGCCAGCAGCTCACAGGGGTCTGGAAACACCATATATTTT. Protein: CASSSQGSGNTIYF.

The CDR3 loop reads CASSEQGMDIQYF. CDR3 bases: TGCGCCAGCAGTGAACAGGGAATGGACATTCAGTACTTC. The V and J genes are TRBV10-2 and TRBJ2-4; possibly TRBD1 for D (6 bases). This CDR3 spans 13 amino acids. CDR1 and CDR2 (germline): WSHSY, SAAADI. Trimming left V 3 bases short and J 8 bases short, with 11 bases between.

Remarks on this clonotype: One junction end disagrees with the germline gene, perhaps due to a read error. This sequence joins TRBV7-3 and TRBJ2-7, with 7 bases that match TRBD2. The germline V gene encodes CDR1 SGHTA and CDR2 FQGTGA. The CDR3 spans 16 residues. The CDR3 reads CASSQDPWGSGDEQYF. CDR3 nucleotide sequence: TGCGCCAGCAGCCAAGATCCATGGGGCAGCGGGGACGAGCAGTACTTC.

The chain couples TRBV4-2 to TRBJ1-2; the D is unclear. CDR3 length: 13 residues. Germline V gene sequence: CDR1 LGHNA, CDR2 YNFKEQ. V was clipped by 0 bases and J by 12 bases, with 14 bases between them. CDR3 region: CASSQDRSGRNTF. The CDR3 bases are TGTGCCAGCAGCCAAGATCGATCGGGTCGAAACACCTTC.

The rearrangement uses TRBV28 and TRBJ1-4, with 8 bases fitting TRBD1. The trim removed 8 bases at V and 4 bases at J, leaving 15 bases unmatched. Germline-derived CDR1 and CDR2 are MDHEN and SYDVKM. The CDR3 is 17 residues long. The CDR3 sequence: CASCGTGRSNDNEKLFF. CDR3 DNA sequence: TGTGCCAGCTGCGGGACAGGCCGCTCCAATGATAATGAAAAACTGTTTTTT.

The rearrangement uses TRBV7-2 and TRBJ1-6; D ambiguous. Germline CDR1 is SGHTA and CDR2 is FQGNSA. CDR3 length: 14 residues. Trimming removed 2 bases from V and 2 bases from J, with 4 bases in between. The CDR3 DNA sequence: TGTGCCAGCAGCTTAAGACCCTATAATTCACCCCTCCACTTT. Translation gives CASSLRPYNSPLHF. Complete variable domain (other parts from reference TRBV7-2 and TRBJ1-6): GAGVSQSPSNKVTEKGKDVELRCDPISGHTALYWYRQSLGQGLEFLIYFQGNSAPDKSGLPSDRFSAERTGGSVSTLTIQRTQQEDSAVYLCASSLRPYNSPLHFGNGTRLTVT.

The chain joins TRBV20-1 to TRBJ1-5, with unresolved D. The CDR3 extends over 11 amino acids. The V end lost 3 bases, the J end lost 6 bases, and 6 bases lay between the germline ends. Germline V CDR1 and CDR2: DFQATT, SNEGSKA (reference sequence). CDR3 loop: CSASTGQPQHF. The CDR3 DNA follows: TGCAGTGCTAGTACCGGTCAGCCCCAGCATTTT.

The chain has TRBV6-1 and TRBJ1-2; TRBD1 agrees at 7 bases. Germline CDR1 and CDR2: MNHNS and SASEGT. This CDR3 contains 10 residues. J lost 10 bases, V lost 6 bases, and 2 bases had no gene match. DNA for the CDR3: TGTGCCAGCAGCGACAGGGACTACACCTTC. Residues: CASSDRDYTF.

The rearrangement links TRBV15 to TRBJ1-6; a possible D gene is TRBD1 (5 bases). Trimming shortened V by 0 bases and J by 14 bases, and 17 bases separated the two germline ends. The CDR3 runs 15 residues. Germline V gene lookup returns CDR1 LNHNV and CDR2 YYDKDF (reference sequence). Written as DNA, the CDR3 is TGTGCCACCAGCAGAGATTTCGCGGGGGGTAGGGCCCTCCACTTT. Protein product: CATSRDFAGGRALHF.

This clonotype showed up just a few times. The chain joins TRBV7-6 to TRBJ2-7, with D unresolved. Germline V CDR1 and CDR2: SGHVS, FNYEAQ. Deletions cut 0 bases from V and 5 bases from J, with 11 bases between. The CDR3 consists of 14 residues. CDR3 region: CASSLAPTRNEQYF. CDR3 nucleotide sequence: TGTGCCAGCAGCTTAGCCCCCACCAGGAACGAGCAGTACTTC.

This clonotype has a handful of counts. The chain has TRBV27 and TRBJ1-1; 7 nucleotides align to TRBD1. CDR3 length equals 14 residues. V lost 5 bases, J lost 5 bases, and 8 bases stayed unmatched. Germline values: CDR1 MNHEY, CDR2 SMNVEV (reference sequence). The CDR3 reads CASSTTDRWTEAFF. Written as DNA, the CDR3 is TGTGCCAGCAGTACGACGGACAGGTGGACTGAAGCTTTCTTT.

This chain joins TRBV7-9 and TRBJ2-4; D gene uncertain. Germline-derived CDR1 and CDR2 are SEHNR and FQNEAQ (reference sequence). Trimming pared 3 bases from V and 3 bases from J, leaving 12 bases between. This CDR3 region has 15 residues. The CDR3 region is CASSFAGSVKNIQYF. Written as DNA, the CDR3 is TGTGCCAGCAGCTTTGCAGGATCTGTCAAAAACATTCAGTACTTC.

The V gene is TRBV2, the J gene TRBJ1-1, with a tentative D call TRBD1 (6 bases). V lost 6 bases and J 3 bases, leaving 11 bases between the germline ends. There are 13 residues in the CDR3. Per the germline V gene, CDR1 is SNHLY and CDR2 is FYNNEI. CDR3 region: CASRGTGYTEAFF. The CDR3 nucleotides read TGTGCCAGCAGGGGAACAGGGTACACTGAAGCTTTCTTT.

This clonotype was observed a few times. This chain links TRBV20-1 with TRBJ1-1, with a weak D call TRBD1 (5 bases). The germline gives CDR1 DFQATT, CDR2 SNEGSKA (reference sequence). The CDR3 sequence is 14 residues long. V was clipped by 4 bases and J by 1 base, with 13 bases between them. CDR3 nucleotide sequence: TGCAGTGCTAATCGAAACGACAGGAACACTGAAGCTTTCTTT. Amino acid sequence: CSANRNDRNTEAFF.

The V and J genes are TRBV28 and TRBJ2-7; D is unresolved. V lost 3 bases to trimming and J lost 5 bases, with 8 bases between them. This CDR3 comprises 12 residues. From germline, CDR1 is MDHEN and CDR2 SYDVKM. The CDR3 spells CASSLFGDEQYF. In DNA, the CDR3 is TGTGCCAGCAGTTTGTTTGGGGACGAGCAGTACTTC.

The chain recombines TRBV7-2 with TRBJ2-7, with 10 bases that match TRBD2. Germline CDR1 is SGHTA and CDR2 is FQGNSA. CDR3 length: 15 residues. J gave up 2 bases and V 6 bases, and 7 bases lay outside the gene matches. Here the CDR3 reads CASRETSGPTYEQYF. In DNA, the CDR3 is TGTGCCAGCAGGGAGACTAGCGGGCCTACCTACGAGCAGTACTTC.

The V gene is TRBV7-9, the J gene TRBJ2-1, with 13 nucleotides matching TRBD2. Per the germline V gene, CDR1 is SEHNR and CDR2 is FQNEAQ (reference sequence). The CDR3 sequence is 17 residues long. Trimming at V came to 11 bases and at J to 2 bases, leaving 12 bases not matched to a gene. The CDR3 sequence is CAVQTGLAGATYNEQFF. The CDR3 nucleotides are TGTGCCGTTCAGACTGGACTAGCGGGAGCTACCTACAATGAGCAGTTCTTC.

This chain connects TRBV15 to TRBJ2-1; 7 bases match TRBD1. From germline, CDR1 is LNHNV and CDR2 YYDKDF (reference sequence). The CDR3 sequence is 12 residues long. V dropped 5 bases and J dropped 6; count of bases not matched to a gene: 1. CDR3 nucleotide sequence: TGTGCCACCAGCCGACAGGGCAATGAGCAGTTCTTC. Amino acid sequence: CATSRQGNEQFF.

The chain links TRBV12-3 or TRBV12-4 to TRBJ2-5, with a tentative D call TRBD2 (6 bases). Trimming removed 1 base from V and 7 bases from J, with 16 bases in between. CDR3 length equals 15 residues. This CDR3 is CASSLGLKYGGTQYF. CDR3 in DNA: TGTGCCAGCAGTTTAGGGCTCAAATACGGGGGGACCCAGTACTTC.

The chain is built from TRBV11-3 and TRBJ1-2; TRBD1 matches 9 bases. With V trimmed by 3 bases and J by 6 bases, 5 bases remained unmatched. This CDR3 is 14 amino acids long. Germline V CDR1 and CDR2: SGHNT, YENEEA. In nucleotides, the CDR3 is TGTGCCAGCAGCTTTACAGGGGGCAGGAATGGCTACACCTTC. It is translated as CASSFTGGRNGYTF.